By its share, the clone carrying this T cell receptor (beta chain) is medium-sized (0.01 to 0.1%). Germline CDR1 is SGHVS and CDR2 is FNYEAQ. CDR3 length: 17 residues. V lost 2 bases to trimming and J lost 0 bases, with 16 bases between them. TCRdb reprocessed the PCR reads with MiXCR, giving one entry per CDR3 protein. The sample has more than 9,000 distinct CDR3 sequences, about 30% seen once. The data were obtained in a study of immune characterization of retroperitoneal liposarcoma. This chain connects TRBV7-6 to TRBJ1-1; a weak D match, TRBD1 (6 bases). This TCR was recovered from a female donor with retroperitoneal liposarcoma. The source material was tumor tissue. The CDR3 here is CASSLRAGAQMNTEAFF. The CDR3 nucleotides are TGTGCCAGCAGCTTAAGGGCAGGGGCCCAGATGAACACTGAAGCTTTCTTT.